This entry concerns a single T cell receptor (beta chain). The sample comes from a study of CD8 T cells in Susac syndrome. TEMRA cells were FACS-enriched, unlike CD8+ and CD4+ T cells, which were negatively isolated. The authors reverse transcribed about 0.5 to 1 ug RNA with random hexamers. One entry per CDR3 protein results from TCRdb running MiXCR on the immunoSEQ multiplex PCR reads. The data show nearly 200,000 distinct CDR3 sequences, with roughly 95% seen just once and 0.093% held by the top ten. This TCR was sampled from a human donor with multiple sclerosis. Sequences were obtained from CD4+ T cells from PBMCs.

The CDR3 reads CASSVQGAANEQFF. In DNA form, the CDR3 reads TGTGCCAGTAGCGTTCAGGGGGCTGCCAATGAGCAGTTCTTC. The rearrangement links TRBV19 to TRBJ2-1; 8 nucleotides match TRBD1. The length of the CDR3 is 14 residues. The germline V gene has CDR1 LNHDA and CDR2 SQIVND (reference sequence). Trimming cost V 6 bases and J 6 bases; bases outside gene matches: 7.